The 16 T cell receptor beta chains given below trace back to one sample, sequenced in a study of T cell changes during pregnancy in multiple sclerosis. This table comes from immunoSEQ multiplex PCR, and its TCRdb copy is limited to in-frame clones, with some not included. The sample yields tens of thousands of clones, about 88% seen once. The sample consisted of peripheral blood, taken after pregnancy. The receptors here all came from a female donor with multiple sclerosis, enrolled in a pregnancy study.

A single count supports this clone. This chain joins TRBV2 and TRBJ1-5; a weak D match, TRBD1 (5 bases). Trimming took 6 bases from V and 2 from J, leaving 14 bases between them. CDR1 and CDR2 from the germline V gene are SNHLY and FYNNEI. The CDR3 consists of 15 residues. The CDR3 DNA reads TGTGCCAGCAGCCCCCGGGGGGTCCGCAATCAGCCCCAGCATTTT. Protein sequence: CASSPRGVRNQPQHF. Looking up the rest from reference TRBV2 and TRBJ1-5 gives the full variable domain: EPEVTQTPSHQVTQMGQEVILRCVPISNHLYFYWYRQILGQKVEFLVSFYNNEISEKSEIFDDQFSVERPDGSNFTLKIRSTKLEDSAMYFCASSPRGVRNQPQHFGDGTRLSIL.

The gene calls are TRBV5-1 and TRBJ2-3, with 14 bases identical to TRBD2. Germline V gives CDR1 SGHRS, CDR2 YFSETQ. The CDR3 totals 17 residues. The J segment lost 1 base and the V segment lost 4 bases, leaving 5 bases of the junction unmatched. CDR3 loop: CASSPSGLAGGTDTQYF. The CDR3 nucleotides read TGCGCCAGCAGCCCCTCGGGACTAGCGGGGGGCACAGATACGCAGTATTTT.

For the CDR3, the DNA is TGTGCCAGCAGCCAAACCCGGACTAGCGGGGCGTCCCAGTATTTT. The encoded protein is CASSQTRTSGASQYF. The chain recombines TRBV2 with TRBJ2-3; 12 nucleotides match TRBD2. V shed 6 bases, J shed 12 bases, and the junction held 13 bases outside the gene matches. CDR1 and CDR2 (germline): SNHLY, FYNNEI. The length of the CDR3 is 15 residues.

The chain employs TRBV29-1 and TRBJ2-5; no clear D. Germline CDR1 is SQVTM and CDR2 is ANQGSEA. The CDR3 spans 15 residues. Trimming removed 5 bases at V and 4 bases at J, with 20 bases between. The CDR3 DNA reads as TGCAGCGTTTCCCCCGAGTTCACCTCAGGAGAGACCCAGTACTTC. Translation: CSVSPEFTSGETQYF.

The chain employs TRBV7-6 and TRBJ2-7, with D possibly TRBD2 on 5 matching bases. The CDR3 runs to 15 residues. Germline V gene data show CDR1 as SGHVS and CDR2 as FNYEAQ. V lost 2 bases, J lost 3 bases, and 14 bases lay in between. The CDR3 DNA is TGTGCCAGCAGCTTAAACTCCCCCGGAGGCTACGAGCAGTACTTC. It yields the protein CASSLNSPGGYEQYF.

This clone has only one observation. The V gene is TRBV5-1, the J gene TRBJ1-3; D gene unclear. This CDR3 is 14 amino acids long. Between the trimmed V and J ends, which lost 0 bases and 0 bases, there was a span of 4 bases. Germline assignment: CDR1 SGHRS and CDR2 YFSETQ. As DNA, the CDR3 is TGCGCCAGCAGCTTGGCCAACTCTGGAAACACCATATATTTT. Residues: CASSLANSGNTIYF.

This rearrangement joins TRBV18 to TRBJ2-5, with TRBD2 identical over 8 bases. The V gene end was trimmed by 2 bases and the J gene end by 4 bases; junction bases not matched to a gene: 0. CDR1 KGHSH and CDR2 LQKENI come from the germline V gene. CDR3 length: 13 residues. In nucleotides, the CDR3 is TGTGCCAGCTCACCAACTAGCGGAGAGACCCAGTACTTC. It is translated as CASSPTSGETQYF.

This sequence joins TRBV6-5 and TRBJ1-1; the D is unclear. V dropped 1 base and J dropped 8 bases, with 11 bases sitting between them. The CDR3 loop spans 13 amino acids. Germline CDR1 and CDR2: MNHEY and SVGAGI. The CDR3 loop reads CASSYFAGLEAFF. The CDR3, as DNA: TGTGCCAGCAGTTACTTTGCGGGTCTCGAAGCTTTCTTT.

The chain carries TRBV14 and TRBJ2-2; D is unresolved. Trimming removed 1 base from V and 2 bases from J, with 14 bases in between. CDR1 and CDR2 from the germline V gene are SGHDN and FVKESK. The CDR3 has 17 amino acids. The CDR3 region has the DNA TGTGCCAGCAGCCAAGCCCTGGCAGCGTTTAACACCGGGGAGCTGTTTTTT. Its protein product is CASSQALAAFNTGELFF.

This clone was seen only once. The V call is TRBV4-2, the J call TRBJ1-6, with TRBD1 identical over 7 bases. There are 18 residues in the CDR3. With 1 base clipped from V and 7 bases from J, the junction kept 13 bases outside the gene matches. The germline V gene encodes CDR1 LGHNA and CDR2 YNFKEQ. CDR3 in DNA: TGTGCCAGCAGCCAAGGGTTGTGGGCAGGGGGAGGAAATTCACCCCTCCACTTT. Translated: CASSQGLWAGGGNSPLHF.

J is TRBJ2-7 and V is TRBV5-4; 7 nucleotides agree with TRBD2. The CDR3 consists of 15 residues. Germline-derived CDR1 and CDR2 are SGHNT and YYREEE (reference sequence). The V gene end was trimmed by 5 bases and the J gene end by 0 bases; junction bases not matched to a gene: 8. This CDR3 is CASSLRAGSSYEQYF. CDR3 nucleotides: TGTGCCAGCAGTCTGCGAGCGGGAAGCTCCTACGAGCAGTACTTC.

In DNA form, the CDR3 reads TGTGCCTGGAACAACGGCGGCGGTGATGGCTACACCTTC. This encodes CAWNNGGGDGYTF. The V and J genes are TRBV30 and TRBJ1-2; no clear D. The CDR3 runs 13 residues. The germline V and J ends were trimmed by 4 bases and 6 bases, with 15 bases remaining between them. Germline lookup yields CDR1 GTSNPN and CDR2 SVGIG (reference sequence).

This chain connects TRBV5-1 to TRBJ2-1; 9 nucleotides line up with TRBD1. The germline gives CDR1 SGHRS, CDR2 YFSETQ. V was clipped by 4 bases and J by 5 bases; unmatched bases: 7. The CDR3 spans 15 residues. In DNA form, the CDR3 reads TGCGCCAGCAGCGGTGGACAGGGGAGCGACAATGAGCAGTTCTTC. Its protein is CASSGGQGSDNEQFF.

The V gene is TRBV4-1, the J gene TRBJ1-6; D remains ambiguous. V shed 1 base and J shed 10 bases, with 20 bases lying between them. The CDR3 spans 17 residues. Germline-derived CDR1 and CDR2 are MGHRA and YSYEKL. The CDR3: CASSQVGREGRGSPLHF. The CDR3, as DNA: TGCGCCAGCAGCCAAGTGGGCCGGGAGGGAAGAGGATCACCCCTCCACTTT.

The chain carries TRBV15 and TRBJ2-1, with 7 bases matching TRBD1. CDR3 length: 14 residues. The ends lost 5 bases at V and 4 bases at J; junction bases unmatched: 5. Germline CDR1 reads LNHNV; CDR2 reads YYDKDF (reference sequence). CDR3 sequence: CATSPGQPYNEQFF. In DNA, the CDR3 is TGTGCCACCAGCCCGGGACAGCCTTACAATGAGCAGTTCTTC.

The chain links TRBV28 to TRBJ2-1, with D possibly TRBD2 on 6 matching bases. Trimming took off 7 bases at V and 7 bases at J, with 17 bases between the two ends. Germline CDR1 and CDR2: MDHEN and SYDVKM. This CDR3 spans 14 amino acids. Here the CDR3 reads CASIGGVGGNEQFF. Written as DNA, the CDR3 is TGTGCCAGCATTGGCGGGGTTGGCGGGAATGAGCAGTTCTTC. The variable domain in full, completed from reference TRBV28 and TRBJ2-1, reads DVKVTQSSRYLVKRTGEKVFLECVQDMDHENMFWYRQDPGLGLRLIYFSYDVKMKEKGDIPEGYSVSREKKERFSLILESASTNQTSMYLCASIGGVGGNEQFFGPGTRLTVL.